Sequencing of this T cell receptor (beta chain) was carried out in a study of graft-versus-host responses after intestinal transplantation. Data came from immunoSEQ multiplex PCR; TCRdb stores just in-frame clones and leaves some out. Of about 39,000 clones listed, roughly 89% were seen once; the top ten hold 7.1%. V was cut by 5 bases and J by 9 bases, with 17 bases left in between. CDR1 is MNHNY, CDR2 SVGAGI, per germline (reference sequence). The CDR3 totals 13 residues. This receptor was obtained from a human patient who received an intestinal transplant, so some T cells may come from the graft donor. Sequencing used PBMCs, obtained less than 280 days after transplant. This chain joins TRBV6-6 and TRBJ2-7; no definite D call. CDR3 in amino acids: CASSPGVGSRQYF. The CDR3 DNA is TGTGCCAGCAGTCCCGGTGTGGGATCGCGGCAGTACTTC.